This entry lists 26 T cell receptor beta chains sequenced from one sample in a study of T cell responses to AZD1222 COVID-19 vaccine. Libraries were prepared by immunoSEQ multiplex PCR; TCRdb keeps only in-frame clonotypes and omits some of them. The sample shows roughly 120,000 clones, approximately 90% of them seen only once. The sequences come from peripheral blood, collected 28 days after the second AZD1222 dose. Receptors were obtained from an adult who received the AZD1222 COVID-19 vaccine.

The rearrangement uses TRBV19 and TRBJ2-4, with 7 bases matching TRBD1. The CDR3 spans 17 residues. V was clipped by 0 bases and J by 5 bases; unmatched bases: 10. The V gene's germline CDR1 is LNHDA and CDR2 SQIVND (reference sequence). CDR3 residues: CASSIDGAGGNENIQYF. CDR3 in DNA: TGTGCCAGTAGTATAGATGGGGCAGGGGGTAATGAAAACATTCAGTACTTC.

The V call is TRBV18, the J call TRBJ1-1; D is perhaps TRBD1 (5 bases). Trimming removed 5 bases at V and 5 bases at J, with 12 bases between. CDR3 size: 13 residues. Germline CDR1 KGHSH, CDR2 LQKENI. CDR3 in DNA: TGTGCCAGCTCATATGGGGCCAATACTGAAGCTTTCTTT. Protein: CASSYGANTEAFF.

The rearrangement uses TRBV7-8 and TRBJ1-2, with D perhaps TRBD1 (5 bases). In germline, CDR1 is SGHVS, CDR2 FQNEAQ. V dropped 5 bases and J dropped 0 bases, with 13 bases sitting between them. The CDR3 has 15 residues. CDR3 residues: CASSPSDITNYGYTF. In nucleotides, the CDR3 is TGTGCCAGCAGCCCGTCGGACATCACTAACTATGGCTACACCTTC.

The rearrangement uses TRBV7-2 and TRBJ2-7; no clear D. V dropped 1 base and J dropped 5 bases, with 9 bases sitting between them. This CDR3 region has 13 residues. Germline V gene lookup returns CDR1 SGHTA and CDR2 FQGNSA. The CDR3 protein is CASSLGKGDEQYF. CDR3 nucleotide sequence: TGTGCCAGCAGCTTAGGGAAGGGCGACGAGCAGTACTTC.

This chain joins TRBV19 and TRBJ1-2; D is possibly TRBD1 (5 bases). The ends were cut back, 10 bases at V and 7 bases at J, with 25 bases in the middle. Germline V gene sequence: CDR1 LNHDA, CDR2 SQIVND (reference sequence). The CDR3 length is 15 residues. The DNA for the CDR3 is TGTGCCACCCGAACTATTGGCTCTGACAGTCGTGGCTACACCTTC. Protein sequence: CATRTIGSDSRGYTF.

The chain combines TRBV7-9 with TRBJ1-2; D is perhaps TRBD1 (5 bases). V was shortened by 5 bases and J by 4 bases, with 26 bases between the two germline ends. The CDR3 sequence is 18 residues long. Germline-derived CDR1 and CDR2 are SEHNR and FQNEAQ (reference sequence). The CDR3 bases are TGTGCCAGCAGCCCAATTGAGACTGAGGGTATCGGGGGCTATGGCTACACCTTC. Protein sequence: CASSPIETEGIGGYGYTF.

The chain uses TRBV28 and TRBJ1-1, with D perhaps matching TRBD1 (5 bases). CDR3 length: 15 residues. Germline loops: CDR1 MDHEN, CDR2 SYDVKM. Trimming cost V 1 base and J 0 bases, with 9 bases left between them. In DNA form, the CDR3 reads TGTGCCAGCAGTTTATCAGGGCCCATGAACACTGAAGCTTTCTTT. This codes for CASSLSGPMNTEAFF.

The rearrangement links TRBV14 to TRBJ2-2; D is ambiguous. This CDR3 has 15 residues. Germline V gene data show CDR1 as SGHDN and CDR2 as FVKESK. The ends were cut back, 0 bases at V and 4 bases at J, with 9 bases in the middle. The CDR3 DNA reads TGTGCCAGCAGCCAAGATTTCAGCGCCACCGGGGAGCTGTTTTTT. Protein: CASSQDFSATGELFF. Full variable domain (rest looked up from reference TRBV14 and TRBJ2-2): EAGVTQFPSHSVIEKGQTVTLRCDPISGHDNLYWYRRVMGKEIKFLLHFVKESKQDESGMPNNRFLAERTGGTYSTLKVQPAELEDSGVYFCASSQDFSATGELFFGEGSRLTVL.

V gene TRBV11-2 combines with J gene TRBJ2-1; 13 nucleotides line up with TRBD2. Germline CDR1 SGHAT, CDR2 FQNNGV. V trimming: 4 bases; J trimming: 7 bases; junction bases outside the gene matches: 7. This CDR3 comprises 16 residues. DNA of the CDR3: TGTGCCAGCAGCTACACTAGCGGGGGGGTCAATAATGAGCAGTTCTTC. It translates to CASSYTSGGVNNEQFF.

The rearrangement links TRBV29-1 to TRBJ2-1; 10 bases are a match to TRBD1. Germline values: CDR1 SQVTM, CDR2 ANQGSEA. CDR3 size: 13 residues. The V and J ends lost 6 bases and 5 bases, in that order; junction bases with no gene match: 4. The chain's CDR3 is CSVLDRGDNEQFF. The CDR3 coding sequence is TGCAGCGTCTTGGACAGGGGGGACAATGAGCAGTTCTTC.

This clone was detected a few times. The rearrangement links TRBV5-1 to TRBJ1-6; maybe TRBD1 (5 bases). This CDR3 contains 16 residues. Trimming left V 0 bases short and J 8 bases short, with 15 bases between. CDR1 and CDR2 from the germline V gene are SGHRS and YFSETQ. The CDR3 sequence is CASSLGGLQGHSPLHF. The CDR3 nucleotides read TGCGCCAGCAGCTTGGGAGGGCTCCAGGGACATTCACCCCTCCACTTT.

The rearrangement uses TRBV5-6 and TRBJ2-7; the D is unclear. V lost 0 bases and J lost 1, with 8 bases in between. Germline assignment: CDR1 SGHDT and CDR2 YYEEEE. The CDR3 runs 14 residues. The CDR3 sequence is CASSLVGGSYEQYF. The CDR3, as DNA: TGTGCCAGCAGCTTGGTCGGTGGATCCTACGAGCAGTACTTC.

J is TRBJ1-1 and V is TRBV12-3 or TRBV12-4; D gene unclear. Trimming took 10 bases from V and 1 from J, leaving 10 bases between them. The CDR3 is 12 amino acids. CDR3 bases: TGTGCCACCGCGTTCGGGAACACTGAAGCTTTCTTT. It codes for CATAFGNTEAFF.

The rearrangement uses TRBV19 and TRBJ2-3, with 10 bases lining up with TRBD2. V dropped 6 bases and J dropped 6; count of bases not matched to a gene: 12. Per the germline V gene, CDR1 is LNHDA and CDR2 is SQIVND (reference sequence). The CDR3 sequence is 16 residues long. CDR3 residues: CASSDRLAGRLDTQYF. In DNA, the CDR3 is TGTGCCAGTAGCGATCGACTAGCGGGCCGGTTGGATACGCAGTATTTT.

The rearrangement joins TRBV28 to TRBJ1-2; 8 positions agree with TRBD1. This CDR3 has 15 residues. Losses at the gene ends were 6 bases for V and 4 bases for J; bases not matched to a gene: 10. The germline gives CDR1 MDHEN, CDR2 SYDVKM. DNA for the CDR3: TGTGCCAGCAGACTGCCGGGACAGGAGCTCTATGGCTACACCTTC. It yields the protein CASRLPGQELYGYTF.

V is TRBV11-2 and J is TRBJ1-1, with 10 bases that match TRBD1. With 5 bases clipped from V and 1 base from J, the junction kept 4 bases outside the gene matches. The CDR3 sequence is 15 residues long. Germline lookup yields CDR1 SGHAT and CDR2 FQNNGV. The CDR3 bases are TGTGCCAGCAGCCGGACAGGGGGAAAGAACACTGAAGCTTTCTTT. As protein: CASSRTGGKNTEAFF.

V usage is TRBV7-8 and J usage is TRBJ2-7; TRBD1 aligns across 12 bases. V gave up 5 bases and J gave up 7 bases; unmatched junction bases: 3. Per germline, CDR1 SGHVS and CDR2 FQNEAQ. The CDR3 loop spans 13 amino acids. The CDR3: CASSRDRGREQYF. The CDR3 DNA is TGTGCCAGCAGCCGGGACAGGGGGCGGGAGCAGTACTTC.

The chain is built from TRBV6-5 and TRBJ1-3; possible D gene TRBD1, 5 bases. In germline, CDR1 is MNHEY, CDR2 SVGAGI. Trimming removed 2 bases at V and 0 bases at J, with 11 bases between. The CDR3 covers 16 residues. CDR3 residues: CASSYGAFDSGNTIYF. The CDR3 nucleotides are TGTGCCAGCAGTTACGGGGCTTTCGACTCTGGAAACACCATATATTTT.

This sequence joins TRBV18 and TRBJ2-5, with D tentatively TRBD2 (5 bases). CDR3 length: 13 residues. V was trimmed by 4 bases and J by 5 bases, leaving 11 bases between them. Germline CDR1 is KGHSH and CDR2 is LQKENI. The CDR3 DNA follows: TGTGCCAGCTCACACGCGGGTGTGGAGACCCAGTACTTC. It specifies CASSHAGVETQYF.

V is TRBV6-6 and J is TRBJ2-5; TRBD1 might be the D (5 bases). V lost 2 bases to trimming and J lost 8 bases, with 9 bases between them. This CDR3 has 12 residues. CDR1 is MNHNY and CDR2 is SVGAGI in the germline V gene (reference sequence). For the CDR3, the DNA is TGTGCCAGCAGTTACCAAGACAGTACCCAGTACTTC. Translation: CASSYQDSTQYF.

The chain links TRBV28 to TRBJ1-4, with 8 bases matching TRBD1. Germline CDR1 and CDR2: MDHEN and SYDVKM. V lost 3 bases and J lost 7; bases outside the gene matches: 7. This CDR3 spans 15 amino acids. The DNA of the CDR3 is TGTGCCAGCAGTTTCGACAGGGACAGGAGTGAAAAACTGTTTTTT. Its translation: CASSFDRDRSEKLFF.

The chain uses TRBV4-1 and TRBJ1-5; D remains unclear. CDR1 is MGHRA and CDR2 is YSYEKL in the germline V gene. V was shortened by 1 base and J by 6 bases, with 16 bases between the two germline ends. The CDR3 consists of 16 residues. In nucleotides, the CDR3 is TGCGCCAGCAGCCAAGCCGGATGGGTTGCCTCTCAGCCCCAGCATTTT. The encoded protein is CASSQAGWVASQPQHF.

The V and J genes are TRBV12-3 or TRBV12-4 and TRBJ1-5; no definite D call. V was pared by 5 bases and J by 1 base, with 6 bases between. The CDR3 covers 13 residues. The CDR3 DNA reads as TGTGCCAGCAGTCCCCGGAGCAATCAGCCCCAGCATTTT. Translating it yields CASSPRSNQPQHF.

V and J are TRBV2 and TRBJ1-2; possible D gene TRBD1, 5 bases. The CDR3 totals 12 residues. The V gene's germline CDR1 is SNHLY and CDR2 FYNNEI. V lost 8 bases and J 7 bases, leaving 14 bases between the germline ends. DNA of the CDR3: TGTGCCAGCGACGTGGGGCTCTCTGGCTACACCTTC. Translated: CASDVGLSGYTF.

This chain connects TRBV6-5 to TRBJ2-3, with TRBD2 matching 12 bases. Germline CDR1 and CDR2: MNHEY and SVGAGI. With V trimmed by 6 bases and J by 7 bases, 8 bases remained unmatched. The CDR3 is 15 amino acids. The CDR3 DNA sequence: TGTGCCAGCAGAAGACTAGCGGGAGTACAAAATACGCAGTATTTT. Amino acid sequence: CASRRLAGVQNTQYF.

The J gene is TRBJ2-1, the V gene TRBV11-2; no firm D call. Trimming took off 0 bases at V and 0 bases at J, with 18 bases between the two ends. Germline V lookup: CDR1 SGHAT, CDR2 FQNNGV. The CDR3 extends over 19 amino acids. CDR3 amino acids: CASSLEGFGPISSYNEQFF. The CDR3 coding sequence is TGTGCCAGCAGCTTAGAGGGGTTTGGTCCGATTAGCTCCTACAATGAGCAGTTCTTC.